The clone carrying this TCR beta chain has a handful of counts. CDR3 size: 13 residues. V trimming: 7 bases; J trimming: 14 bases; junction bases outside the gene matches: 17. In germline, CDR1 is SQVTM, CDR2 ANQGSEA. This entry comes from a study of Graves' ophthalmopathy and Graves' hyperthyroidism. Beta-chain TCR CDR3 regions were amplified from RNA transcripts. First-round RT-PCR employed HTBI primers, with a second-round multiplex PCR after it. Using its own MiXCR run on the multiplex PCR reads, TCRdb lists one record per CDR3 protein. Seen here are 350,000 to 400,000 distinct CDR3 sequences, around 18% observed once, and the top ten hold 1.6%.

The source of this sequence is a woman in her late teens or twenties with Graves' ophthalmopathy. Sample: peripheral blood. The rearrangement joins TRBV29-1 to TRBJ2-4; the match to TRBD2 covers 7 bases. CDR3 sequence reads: CSGPGGALFEKYF. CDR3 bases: TGCAGCGGCCCGGGGGGAGCCTTGTTCGAAAAGTACTTC.